The following is a T cell receptor (beta chain) sequence with its context. The CDR3 has 16 amino acids. V shed 1 base and J 5 bases; nucleotides not matched to a gene: 7. CDR1 and CDR2 (germline): LNHNV, YYDKDF (reference sequence). The data belong to a study of CD8 T cells in Susac syndrome. Reverse transcription of roughly 0.45 to 1 ug RNA was carried out with random hexamers. MiXCR, applied by TCRdb to the immunoSEQ multiplex PCR reads, yields one record per CDR3 protein. This table holds approximately 140,000 distinct CDR3 sequences, 85% to 95% found once. This sequence originates from a human donor with multiple sclerosis. The sequenced material came from CD4+ T cells from PBMCs. The rearrangement uses TRBV15 and TRBJ2-2; 7 nucleotides align to TRBD2. CDR3 in DNA: TGTGCCACCAGCAGAGTGGGCGGGAGATGGACCGGGGAGCTGTTTTTT. Protein sequence: CATSRVGGRWTGELFF. The whole variable domain, remainder taken from reference TRBV15 and TRBJ2-2, is DAMVIQNPRYQVTQFGKPVTLSCSQTLNHNVMYWYQQKSSQAPKLLFHYYDKDFNNEADTPDNFQSRRPNTSFCFLDIRSPGLGDTAMYLCATSRVGGRWTGELFFGEGSRLTVL.